The clone carrying this T cell receptor beta chain was counted ten times or more. As yet, its antigen is unknown. The data are from a study of molecular identifiers for immune sequencing clone quantification. General observations from the study: Investigators reportedly could detect spiked Jurkat TCR RNA from one cell among approximately 1.1 million naive cells.

Previously described methods and listed TCR primers produced bulk TCR libraries. One entry per CDR3 protein results from TCRdb running MiXCR on the PCR reads. The data contain approximately 680,000 distinct CDR3 sequences, around 25% of them singletons. Naive CD8 T cells were sorted, and the gate applied was CD8+CD4-CCR7+CD45RA+. The CDR3 has 16 residues. Germline loops: CDR1 SEHNR, CDR2 FQNEAQ (reference sequence). V shed 4 bases and J 0 bases; nucleotides not matched to a gene: 9. This rearrangement joins TRBV7-9 to TRBJ2-7; 7 bases map to TRBD1. The sample consisted of naive CD8+ T cells from blood, with Jurkat cell RNA spiked in. Subset indicated: FACS-sorted CD8+CD4-CCR7+CD45RA+ naive T cells. The sequence came from a human donor in good health. Some libraries in this study had Jurkat cell RNA spiked in. The CDR3 here is CASSSVGTASSYEQYF. CDR3 sequence (DNA): TGTGCCAGCAGCTCGGTAGGGACAGCGAGCTCCTACGAGCAGTACTTC.